This T cell receptor beta chain was captured in a study of T cell responses to AZD1222 COVID-19 vaccine. Study-level results: White British donors predominated, females outnumbered males, and clonal diversity was possibly underestimated. Dominant at 160-218 and 743-854, vaccine-associated CD4 TCRs also spanned spike.

Looked up from germline, CDR1 is MNHEY and CDR2 is SMNVEV (reference sequence). This CDR3 is built from 15 residues. The V end was cut by 5 bases, the J end by 6 bases, with 17 bases between. Notes on this clone: Its target is not known.

Profiled with immunoSEQ multiplex PCR; TCRdb holds only in-frame clones, not every one. The data show 100,000 to 150,000 clones, about 90% seen once. This chain joins TRBV27 and TRBJ1-5; possible D gene TRBD1, 5 bases. The input for sequencing was peripheral blood, taken on day 0 of AZD1222 vaccination. The source is an adult in good health. The CDR3 coding sequence is TGTGCCAGCAGTACCCGAGGTGGGGGGAGTCAGCCCCAGCATTTT. Its protein is CASSTRGGGSQPQHF.